Each of the 14 T cell receptor beta chains below was sequenced from the same sample in a study of beta chain features in type 1 diabetes. Reverse transcribing all isolated RNA meant expressed TCRB transcripts were sequenced. Generated by immunoSEQ multiplex PCR, the TCRdb table keeps only in-frame clones and is missing some. The data hold around 250,000 clones, with 25% to 30% observed a single time. The sequenced material came from central memory CD4+ T cells from blood. The receptors shown here come from a man aged 30 to 45 in good health.

This clone came up a few times. The chain is built from TRBV28 and TRBJ1-5, with D possibly TRBD1 on 6 matching bases. Trimming took 8 bases from V and 0 from J, leaving 11 bases between them. The germline CDR1 and CDR2 sequences are MDHEN and SYDVKM. This CDR3 is 14 amino acids long. CDR3 in DNA: TGTGCCAGCCGGACAGATTATAGCAATCAGCCCCAGCATTTT. This sequence encodes CASRTDYSNQPQHF.

This clone was observed a few times. This chain joins TRBV7-9 and TRBJ2-5; 8 bases match TRBD2. The CDR3 consists of 16 residues. Germline CDR1 SEHNR, CDR2 FQNEAQ (reference sequence). Trimming at V came to 7 bases and at J to 3 bases, leaving 13 bases not matched to a gene. The CDR3 DNA reads TGTGCCAGCACCTATCCGGGACTAGACGTGAAAGAGACCCAGTACTTC. Amino acids: CASTYPGLDVKETQYF.

This clone has just a few counts. The chain links TRBV7-2 to TRBJ2-3, with TRBD1 identical over 9 bases. V was pared by 4 bases and J by 6 bases, with 11 bases of the junction left unmatched. The CDR3 consists of 16 residues. Germline V gene lookup returns CDR1 SGHTA and CDR2 FQGNSA. The CDR3 nucleotides read TGTGCCAGCAGCTCCGCCCCGGGACAGGGAACCGATACGCAGTATTTT. This gives the protein CASSSAPGQGTDTQYF.

This clone was seen a handful of times. The chain links TRBV4-2 to TRBJ2-3; 8 nucleotides align to TRBD2. In germline, CDR1 is LGHNA, CDR2 YNFKEQ. The CDR3 runs to 15 residues. V gave up 3 bases and J gave up 5 bases; unmatched junction bases: 7. CDR3 nucleotide sequence: TGTGCCAGCAGCCAGGGCACGGGGGGGCAAGATACGCAGTATTTT. Protein product: CASSQGTGGQDTQYF.

This clone was seen a few times. This chain links TRBV19 with TRBJ1-2; 9 bases are shared with TRBD1. CDR1 is LNHDA, CDR2 SQIVND, per germline (reference sequence). This CDR3 has 13 amino acids. Trimming took 6 bases from V and 4 from J; bases not matched to a gene: 3. The CDR3 nucleotides are TGTGCCAGTAGCCGGGACAGGGTCTATGGCTACACCTTC. Translating gives CASSRDRVYGYTF.

The CDR3 bases are TGTGCCAGCAGCTTTAGGACAGATAATTCACCCCTCCACTTT. Translating it yields CASSFRTDNSPLHF. The chain is built from TRBV5-4 and TRBJ1-6, with D tentatively TRBD1 (6 bases). The CDR3 is made up of 14 amino acids. The V gene's germline CDR1 is SGHNT and CDR2 YYREEE (reference sequence). Between the trimmed V and J ends, which lost 2 bases and 5 bases, there was a span of 8 bases.

The chain joins TRBV30 to TRBJ2-1, with D possibly matching TRBD1 (6 bases). V lost 0 bases and J lost 0, with 12 bases in between. Germline-derived CDR1 and CDR2 are GTSNPN and SVGIG (reference sequence). There are 16 residues in the CDR3. This CDR3 is CAWSVLGASSYNEQFF. CDR3 in DNA: TGTGCCTGGAGTGTGTTGGGGGCGAGCTCCTACAATGAGCAGTTCTTC.

V and J are TRBV19 and TRBJ2-3, with TRBD2 as a possible D gene (6 bases). Germline CDR1 reads LNHDA; CDR2 reads SQIVND (reference sequence). Trimming removed 3 bases from V and 4 bases from J, with 11 bases in between. CDR3 size: 14 residues. The chain's CDR3 is CASSMTGGADTQYF. CDR3 coding DNA: TGTGCCAGTAGTATGACCGGAGGGGCAGATACGCAGTATTTT. The variable domain in full, with the rest retrieved from reference TRBV19 and TRBJ2-3, is DGGITQSPKYLFRKEGQNVTLSCEQNLNHDAMYWYRQDPGQGLRLIYYSQIVNDFQKGDIAEGYSVSREKKESFPLTVTSAQKNPTAFYLCASSMTGGADTQYFGPGTRLTVL.

V and J are TRBV13 and TRBJ1-6, with D perhaps TRBD1 (5 bases). The V gene lost 5 bases and the J gene lost 9 bases, with 20 bases spanning the gap. CDR3 length: 16 amino acids. Germline V gene lookup returns CDR1 PRHDT and CDR2 FYEKMQ (reference sequence). The DNA for the CDR3 is TGTGCCAGCAGCCGCGGGGACGCCGGACGGGCTTCACCCCTCCACTTT. This codes for CASSRGDAGRASPLHF.

Worth noting for this clone: At one end the junction does not follow the germline gene, possibly because of a read error. The chain links TRBV5-1 to TRBJ2-5, with D possibly called TRBD1 or TRBD2 (5 bases each). This CDR3 is built from 15 residues. Germline V gives CDR1 SGHRS, CDR2 YFSETQ. The CDR3 region is CASRSGPSDQGTQYF. The DNA for the CDR3 is TGCGCCAGCAGATCGGGACCCTCCGATCAAGGGACCCAGTACTTC.

Ten or more counts support this clone. The J gene is TRBJ2-5, the V gene TRBV2, with D perhaps TRBD2 (6 bases). Germline V CDR1 and CDR2: SNHLY, FYNNEI. This CDR3 has 10 amino acids. The V and J ends lost 10 bases and 5 bases respectively, with 8 bases between them. In DNA form, the CDR3 reads TGTGCCACGGGGAGGGAGACCCAGTACTTC. Translated: CATGRETQYF.

There are a few counts of this clone. The chain employs TRBV18 and TRBJ2-7; 7 nucleotides match TRBD2. This CDR3 is 14 amino acids long. With V trimmed by 6 bases and J by 3 bases, 8 bases remained unmatched. Germline CDR1 reads KGHSH; CDR2 reads LQKENI. CDR3 loop: CASSEWTGGYEQYF. The CDR3 DNA reads as TGTGCCAGCTCCGAATGGACGGGAGGCTACGAGCAGTACTTC.

The V and J genes are TRBV7-9 and TRBJ2-3; D perhaps matches TRBD1 (5 bases). CDR1 and CDR2 from the germline V gene are SEHNR and FQNEAQ (reference sequence). The V end was cut by 6 bases, the J end by 0 bases, with 13 bases between. CDR3 length equals 15 residues. In DNA, the CDR3 is TGTGCCAGCAGTAGACAGTCATCTAGCACAGATACGCAGTATTTT. Translated, it gives CASSRQSSSTDTQYF.

CDR3 in DNA: TGTGCCTGGAAGGCGACAGGGCCCTACAATGAGCAGTTCTTC. As protein: CAWKATGPYNEQFF. The rearrangement links TRBV30 to TRBJ2-1; TRBD1 matches at 7 bases. The V and J ends lost 4 bases and 2 bases, in that order; junction bases with no gene match: 5. Germline CDR1 and CDR2: GTSNPN and SVGIG (reference sequence). CDR3 length: 14 residues.